This T cell receptor beta chain comes out of a study of PD-1 blockade in classical Hodgkin lymphoma. Remarks on this clone: Its target is not known.

The germline gives CDR1 SGHDT, CDR2 YYEEEE. CDR3 size: 13 residues. The V end lost 1 base, the J end lost 2 bases, and 6 bases lay between the germline ends. Here immunoSEQ multiplex PCR was the method, and the copy in TCRdb shows in-frame clones only, minus some. The sample includes more than 30,000 clones, around four fifths of them seen just once. Time point of the sample: cycle 4 day 1 (C4D1), after 5 to 7 weeks of nivolumab. No patient escaped relapse after autologous stem cell transplantation, and brentuximab vedotin exposure varied. Notes on the study in general: Lower baseline TCR diversity marked trial partial responders and progressors. Why repertoires differed is undefined; disease activity or prior therapy possibly contributed. It was CD4+ TCR diversity, not CD8+, that rose significantly by C4D1. Healthy donors were reported to have higher baseline TCR diversity than newly diagnosed patients.

This receptor was identified in a human donor with classical Hodgkin lymphoma. The rearrangement joins TRBV5-6 to TRBJ1-2; maybe TRBD1 (6 bases). Sequenced material: peripheral blood mononuclear cells (PBMCs), taken before the fourth cycle of nivolumab. The CDR3 DNA is TGTGCCAGCAGCTTGCAGGGGAACTATGGCTACACCTTC. This gives the protein CASSLQGNYGYTF.